The 27 T cell receptor beta chains below were found in one sample sequenced in a study of shared clonotypes between healthy human individuals. Profiling relied on immunoSEQ multiplex PCR, and the TCRdb table lists in-frame clones only, not all of them. Of 2 million to 2.5 million clones listed, roughly 94% were seen once; the top ten hold 0.13%. The specimen was naive CD4+ T cells sorted from blood. Subset noted: CD45RA+ positively selected. These receptors were collected from a man aged 18 to 35 in good health.

The rearrangement links TRBV13 to TRBJ2-2; 11 bases agree with TRBD2. This CDR3 region has 15 residues. Trimming removed 4 bases from V and 5 bases from J; junction bases left unmatched: 3. Germline V gene data show CDR1 as PRHDT and CDR2 as FYEKMQ (reference sequence). In DNA form, the CDR3 reads TGTGCCAGCAGCTCGAGGACTAGCGGGACCGGGGAGCTGTTTTTT. Its translation is CASSSRTSGTGELFF.

This clone was counted a single time. A much larger clone lies a single base off, so this may be a read error. The V gene is TRBV5-7, the J gene TRBJ1-2; D gene unclear. TRBV5-7 has ORF status, its function being uncertain. The length of the CDR3 is 14 residues. The CDR3 DNA reads TGTGCCAGCAGCTTGGGGTTCCCTAACTATGGCTACACCTTT. Its protein is CASSLGFPNYGYTF.

This clone has a single count. V and J are TRBV11-2 and TRBJ1-1; no firm D call. The germline V gene encodes CDR1 SGHAT and CDR2 FQNNGV. The CDR3 consists of 16 residues. Between the trimmed V and J ends, which lost 5 bases and 4 bases, there was a span of 20 bases. The CDR3 DNA reads as TGTGCCAGCAGCCAGGATGAAGGGAGAAGGTTCACTGAAGCTTTCTTT. It yields the protein CASSQDEGRRFTEAFF. The full variable domain, with the rest looked up from reference TRBV11-2 and TRBJ1-1, is EAGVAQSPRYKIIEKRQSVAFWCNPISGHATLYWYQQILGQGPKLLIQFQNNGVVDDSQLPKDRFSAERLKGVDSTLKIQPAKLEDSAVYLCASSQDEGRRFTEAFFGQGTRLTVV.

The CDR3 spells CASDSGGYQETQYF. The CDR3 nucleotides read TGTGCCAGTGATAGCGGGGGCTACCAAGAGACCCAGTACTTC. V gene TRBV19 combines with J gene TRBJ2-5; 9 nucleotides align to TRBD2. The length of the CDR3 is 14 residues. Unmatched junction bases numbered 4, after V lost 8 bases and J lost 0 bases. Per the germline V gene, CDR1 is LNHDA and CDR2 is SQIVND (reference sequence). Combining the CDR3 with reference TRBV19 and TRBJ2-5 gives the whole variable domain DGGITQSPKYLFRKEGQNVTLSCEQNLNHDAMYWYRQDPGQGLRLIYYSQIVNDFQKGDIAEGYSVSREKKESFPLTVTSAQKNPTAFYLCASDSGGYQETQYFGPGTRLLVL.

V gene TRBV29-1 combines with J gene TRBJ1-4, with 10 nucleotides matching TRBD1. The CDR3 extends over 13 amino acids. Trimming at V came to 4 bases and at J to 8 bases, leaving 4 bases not matched to a gene. Germline V gives CDR1 SQVTM, CDR2 ANQGSEA. CDR3 bases: TGCAGCGTTGGGGGACAGGGGAAGGAAAAACTGTTTTTT. This encodes CSVGGQGKEKLFF.

At least ten counts were recorded for this clone. The V call is TRBV30, the J call TRBJ2-5; 11 nucleotides match TRBD2. V trimming: 4 bases; J trimming: 5 bases; junction bases outside the gene matches: 9. Germline loops: CDR1 GTSNPN, CDR2 SVGIG (reference sequence). The CDR3 is made up of 15 amino acids. CDR3 loop: CAWTTGLADRETQYF. As DNA, the CDR3 is TGTGCCTGGACAACGGGACTAGCGGATAGGGAGACCCAGTACTTC.

J is TRBJ1-1 and V is TRBV10-3; D possibly corresponds to TRBD1 (5 bases). In germline, CDR1 is ENHRY, CDR2 SYGVKD. CDR3 length equals 12 residues. V lost 10 bases to trimming and J lost 11 bases, with 20 bases between them. CDR3 region: CATDAGGEPAFF. In DNA form, the CDR3 reads TGTGCCACCGATGCGGGAGGGGAGCCGGCTTTCTTT.

The genes are TRBV27 and TRBJ2-1; D is possibly TRBD1 or TRBD2 (6 bases each). The V and J ends lost 4 bases and 4 bases respectively, with 17 bases between them. The CDR3 is 16 amino acids. Germline V gene data show CDR1 as MNHEY and CDR2 as SMNVEV (reference sequence). CDR3 sequence (DNA): TGTGCCAGCAGTTGGAACGTGGGGGCGGGATACAATGAGCAGTTCTTC. As protein: CASSWNVGAGYNEQFF.

Here the CDR3 DNA reads TGCGCCAGCAGCTTCCGGGTAACAGGGGATGAAAAACTGTTTTTT. Translating gives CASSFRVTGDEKLFF. The rearrangement links TRBV5-1 to TRBJ1-4; 7 nucleotides agree with TRBD1. With 2 bases clipped from V and 6 bases from J, the junction kept 7 bases outside the gene matches. CDR1 and CDR2 from the germline V gene are SGHRS and YFSETQ. The CDR3 has 15 residues.

This chain links TRBV5-1 with TRBJ2-7; 9 bases match TRBD2. CDR3 length equals 14 residues. The ends lost 4 bases at V and 2 bases at J; junction bases unmatched: 4. Germline assignment: CDR1 SGHRS and CDR2 YFSETQ. CDR3 DNA sequence: TGCGCCAGCAGCCAGCGGGAGGCCACCTACGAGCAGTACTTC. This gives the protein CASSQREATYEQYF.

The chain carries TRBV18 and TRBJ2-1; 7 bases line up with TRBD1. The CDR3 has 14 amino acids. In germline, CDR1 is KGHSH, CDR2 LQKENI. With 3 bases clipped from V and 7 bases from J, the junction kept 6 bases outside the gene matches. This CDR3 reads CASSPDRVGNEQFF. The CDR3 DNA is TGTGCCAGCTCACCCGACAGGGTGGGGAATGAGCAGTTCTTC.

The chain recombines TRBV7-2 with TRBJ2-7; tentative D call: TRBD1 (5 bases). V was shortened by 2 bases and J by 9 bases, with 8 bases between the two germline ends. Per germline, CDR1 SGHTA and CDR2 FQGNSA. The CDR3 runs 11 residues. The CDR3 nucleotides are TGTGCCAGCAGCTTAAGGGGCCGGCAGTACTTC. Translation gives CASSLRGRQYF.

The chain joins TRBV28 to TRBJ1-5, with 7 bases aligning to TRBD1. CDR1 is MDHEN and CDR2 is SYDVKM in the germline V gene. The V segment lost 6 bases and the J segment 8 bases; nucleotides outside the gene matches: 16. This CDR3 contains 16 residues. Here the CDR3 reads CASSPALQGGFKPQHF. The CDR3 DNA reads TGTGCCAGCAGCCCAGCACTCCAGGGGGGTTTTAAGCCCCAGCATTTT.

The chain couples TRBV2 to TRBJ2-7; D is unresolved. The germline gives CDR1 SNHLY, CDR2 FYNNEI. The CDR3 has 13 residues. Trimming took off 2 bases at V and 1 base at J, with 6 bases between the two ends. The DNA of the CDR3 is TGTGCCAGCAGTGAACGCCGGTCCTACGAGCAGTACTTC. Translation gives CASSERRSYEQYF.

The rearrangement joins TRBV19 to TRBJ2-7; perhaps TRBD1 as D (5 bases). Deletions cut 4 bases from V and 5 bases from J, with 15 bases between. The CDR3 consists of 14 residues. From germline, CDR1 is LNHDA and CDR2 SQIVND (reference sequence). The CDR3 here is CASSTRRDADEQYF. DNA for the CDR3: TGTGCCAGTAGTACCCGCAGGGATGCCGACGAGCAGTACTTC.

The chain uses TRBV30 and TRBJ2-3, with 9 bases aligning to TRBD1. Germline loops: CDR1 GTSNPN, CDR2 SVGIG (reference sequence). Trimming removed 2 bases from V and 0 bases from J; junction bases left unmatched: 3. The CDR3 is made up of 15 amino acids. The CDR3 sequence: CAWSQGQGSTDTQYF. In DNA, the CDR3 is TGTGCCTGGAGTCAGGGACAGGGAAGCACAGATACGCAGTATTTT.

This chain joins TRBV27 and TRBJ2-7, with 7 bases identical to TRBD1. V shed 6 bases, J shed 2 bases, and the junction held 10 bases outside the gene matches. Germline CDR1 reads MNHEY; CDR2 reads SMNVEV (reference sequence). The CDR3 runs 15 residues. In DNA form, the CDR3 reads TGTGCCAGCAGGGGATCTGGGGACAGCCCCTACGAGCAGTACTTC. Translating gives CASRGSGDSPYEQYF.

The chain joins TRBV6-6 to TRBJ2-7, with D unclear. V dropped 0 bases and J dropped 2 bases, with 11 bases sitting between them. Germline V gene lookup returns CDR1 MNHNY and CDR2 SVGAGI (reference sequence). This CDR3 contains 15 residues. The chain's CDR3 is CASSYSESWTYEQYF. The CDR3 nucleotides are TGTGCCAGCAGTTACTCGGAGTCCTGGACCTACGAGCAGTACTTC.

The V gene is TRBV5-6, the J gene TRBJ1-1, with 7 bases lining up with TRBD1. V was pared by 4 bases and J by 11 bases, with 20 bases of the junction left unmatched. Germline loops: CDR1 SGHDT, CDR2 YYEEEE. The CDR3 sequence is 16 residues long. As DNA, the CDR3 is TGTGCCAGCAGCCCCGGAACGGGACAGAAGGGGGACTGGGCTTTCTTT. This encodes CASSPGTGQKGDWAFF. Drawing the rest from reference TRBV5-6 and TRBJ1-1, the complete variable domain is DAGVTQSPTHLIKTRGQQVTLRCSPKSGHDTVSWYQQALGQGPQFIFQYYEEEERQRGNFPDRFSGHQFPNYSSELNVNALLLGDSALYLCASSPGTGQKGDWAFFGQGTRLTVV.

For this clone: The sample holds other DNA sequences that translate to the same CDR3. The J gene is TRBJ2-3, the V gene TRBV9; D uncertain. Germline V gene lookup returns CDR1 SGDLS and CDR2 YYNGEE. This CDR3 spans 14 amino acids. Trimming removed 0 bases at V and 0 bases at J, with 5 bases between. The CDR3 nucleotides are TGTGCCAGCAGCGTAGCTCCGAGCACAGATACGCAGTATTTT. Its translation is CASSVAPSTDTQYF.

The rearrangement joins TRBV18 to TRBJ1-2, with D perhaps matching TRBD1 (5 bases). The CDR3 sequence is 14 residues long. Germline V CDR1 and CDR2: KGHSH, LQKENI. V lost 2 bases to trimming and J lost 12 bases, with 19 bases between them. DNA for the CDR3: TGTGCCAGCTCACCAAATTGGCAGGGAATGGCGGACACCTTC. Amino acids: CASSPNWQGMADTF.

V is TRBV7-8 and J is TRBJ1-2; a weak D match, TRBD1 (5 bases). V lost 5 bases, J lost 8 bases, and 24 bases lay in between. The CDR3 has 16 residues. CDR1 is SGHVS and CDR2 is FQNEAQ in the germline V gene. The CDR3 DNA reads TGTGCCAGCAGCCCTGGGGGAGGCGCGAGCGCGGAAGGCTACACCTTC. Translating gives CASSPGGGASAEGYTF.

Regarding this clone: Germline is not matched at one junction end, which may reflect a read error. The rearrangement links TRBV7-7 to TRBJ1-5, with TRBD1 matching 10 bases. Germline CDR1 SSHAT, CDR2 FNYEAQ (reference sequence). The CDR3 length is 17 residues. CDR3 protein: CASSIRQGAKGNQPQHF. The CDR3 DNA is TGTGCTAGCAGCATCCGACAGGGGGCGAAGGGCAATCAGCCCCAGCATTTT. The variable domain in full, with the rest retrieved from reference TRBV7-7 and TRBJ1-5, is GAGVSQSPRYKVTKRGQDVTLRCDPISSHATLYWYQQALGQGPEFLTYFNYEAQPDKSGLPSDRFSAERPEGSISTLTIQRTEQRDSAMYRCASSIRQGAKGNQPQHFGDGTRLSIL.

The rearrangement uses TRBV6-6 and TRBJ2-7; D not resolved. This CDR3 region has 13 residues. Germline loops: CDR1 MNHNY, CDR2 SVGAGI (reference sequence). V gave up 8 bases and J gave up 5 bases, with 16 bases separating them. The CDR3 DNA reads as TGTGCCAGCTATTATACGGATTCCGACGAGCAGTACTTC. Protein product: CASYYTDSDEQYF.

In regard to this clone: Other DNA variants within this sample encode the same CDR3. The chain has TRBV30 and TRBJ2-5, with D possibly being TRBD1 or TRBD2 (6 bases each). The CDR3 consists of 12 residues. Trimming shortened V by 3 bases and J by 5 bases, and 10 bases separated the two germline ends. Germline CDR1 and CDR2: GTSNPN and SVGIG (reference sequence). The CDR3, as DNA: TGTGCCTGGAGCGGGGGCGCGGAGACCCAGTACTTC. Its translation: CAWSGGAETQYF.

The rearrangement links TRBV29-1 to TRBJ2-5; D not resolved. The CDR3 loop spans 13 amino acids. The V end lost 4 bases, the J end lost 0 bases, and 9 bases lay between the germline ends. Germline V gene sequence: CDR1 SQVTM, CDR2 ANQGSEA. CDR3 region: CSVGAGNQETQYF. The DNA of the CDR3 is TGCAGCGTTGGAGCAGGAAACCAAGAGACCCAGTACTTC. The full variable domain, its missing parts supplied by reference TRBV29-1 and TRBJ2-5, is SAVISQKPSRDICQRGTSLTIQCQVDSQVTMMFWYRQQPGQSLTLIATANQGSEATYESGFVIDKFPISRPNLTFSTLTVSNMSPEDSSIYLCSVGAGNQETQYFGPGTRLLVL.

Comments on this clone: The same CDR3 also results from other DNA sequences found in this sample. This rearrangement joins TRBV5-1 to TRBJ2-1; 8 positions agree with TRBD2. V was pared by 3 bases and J by 6 bases, with 8 bases of the junction left unmatched. The germline gives CDR1 SGHRS, CDR2 YFSETQ. The CDR3 length is 15 residues. CDR3 DNA: TGCGCCAGCAGCTCCCTGGCGGGGGGCGGCAATGAGCAGTTCTTC. Translating it yields CASSSLAGGGNEQFF.